Shown below are 7 T cell receptor beta chains from a single sample sequenced in a study of blood T cells in healthy people across ages. Using a J-beta primer mix together with a sample-barcoded 5' primer, a second PCR was run for about 6 to 12 cycles. TCRdb used MiXCR to reprocess the 5' RACE reads, holding one entry per CDR3 protein. The sample has roughly 1.5 million distinct CDR3 sequences, 42% seen once. What was sequenced was blood. Receptors originate from a woman between 18 and 30 years old in good health.

The V and J genes are TRBV29-1 and TRBJ1-2, with D perhaps matching TRBD1 (5 bases). Germline V gives CDR1 SQVTM, CDR2 ANQGSEA. The CDR3 runs to 13 residues. V was trimmed by 1 base and J by 3 bases, leaving 9 bases between them. The CDR3: CSVEGRGDYGYTF. The CDR3 DNA is TGCAGCGTTGAAGGCAGAGGGGACTATGGCTACACCTTC. The full variable domain, rest sourced from reference TRBV29-1 and TRBJ1-2, is SAVISQKPSRDICQRGTSLTIQCQVDSQVTMMFWYRQQPGQSLTLIATANQGSEATYESGFVIDKFPISRPNLTFSTLTVSNMSPEDSSIYLCSVEGRGDYGYTFGSGTRLTVV.

This clonotype was seen only a few times. This chain connects TRBV5-4 to TRBJ2-5, with D maybe TRBD2 (5 bases). The CDR3 is 14 amino acids. Germline V gene data show CDR1 as SGHNT and CDR2 as YYREEE (reference sequence). The V gene lost 4 bases and the J gene lost 0 bases, with 10 bases spanning the gap. The CDR3, as DNA: TGTGCCAGCAGCGAGCCGGGGAACCAAGAGACCCAGTACTTC. Its protein product is CASSEPGNQETQYF.

This sequence joins TRBV10-3 and TRBJ2-1; D is uncertain. The CDR3 contains 12 residues. Trimming took 11 bases from V and 0 from J, leaving 8 bases between them. Germline loops: CDR1 ENHRY, CDR2 SYGVKD. CDR3 sequence (DNA): TGTGCCGTCGCGGCCTCCTACAATGAGCAGTTCTTC. Translated: CAVAASYNEQFF.

This clonotype was recorded a few times. This chain links TRBV11-2 with TRBJ2-1, with TRBD2 matching over 8 bases. The CDR3 is 16 residues long. CDR1 is SGHAT and CDR2 is FQNNGV in the germline V gene. V shed 0 bases, J shed 2 bases, and the junction held 3 bases outside the gene matches. CDR3 nucleotides: TGTGCCAGCAGCTTAGATTCGGGGGGGCCCTACAATGAGCAGTTCTTC. Its translation is CASSLDSGGPYNEQFF.

V usage is TRBV7-9 and J usage is TRBJ2-1; D is perhaps TRBD2 (5 bases). The V end was cut by 0 bases, the J end by 8 bases, with 11 bases between. Germline assignment: CDR1 SEHNR and CDR2 FQNEAQ (reference sequence). CDR3 length: 14 residues. CDR3 sequence: CASSLAGVLDEQFF. The CDR3 DNA is TGTGCCAGCAGCTTAGCGGGAGTCCTTGATGAGCAGTTCTTC.

The chain couples TRBV6-5 to TRBJ1-1; 11 bases are shared with TRBD1. The V segment lost 6 bases and the J segment 10 bases; nucleotides outside the gene matches: 10. The CDR3 has 14 amino acids. Germline V gene data show CDR1 as MNHEY and CDR2 as SVGAGI. In DNA form, the CDR3 reads TGTGCCAGCAGCCTGGACAGGGGGCTACCCTCAGCTTTCTTT. Translating it yields CASSLDRGLPSAFF.

The chain has TRBV7-9 and TRBJ2-2; 8 bases are a match to TRBD1. The length of the CDR3 is 13 residues. After removal of 8 bases from V and 6 bases from J, the junction contained 5 bases not matched to a gene. Germline loops: CDR1 SEHNR, CDR2 FQNEAQ (reference sequence). The CDR3 DNA sequence: TGTGCCAGCCCAGCAGGGGGCCCCGGGGAGCTGTTTTTT. This sequence encodes CASPAGGPGELFF.